A selection of T cell receptor beta chains follows, all from one sample in a study of a mutant IDH1 vaccine in newly diagnosed glioma. What these receptors recognize is not known. Some clones are missing from TCRdb's copy, which holds only in-frame ones; the method was immunoSEQ multiplex PCR. The table records about 22,000 clones, 89% of them present only once. The sample was PBMCs, taken from a glioma patient whose treatment included an IDH1 peptide vaccine. The receptors were sampled from a woman between 35 and 50 years old with glioma. Each CDR3 is given with its conserved first and last residue. Fields, in order: CDR3 protein, V gene.

CAWVPPDRRNTEAFF | TRBV30
CASSKTDRGITTGELFF | TRBV7-9
CASSHSRSYGYTF | TRBV14
CASSYTWTGDSGYTF | TRBV6-5
CASSSQGNFAYEQYF | TRBV6-5
CASSLGGGPSYEQYF | TRBV6-1
CASSLSPMGGHTEAFF | TRBV5-1
CASSQDGGGTGELFF | TRBV4-1
CASSQNGGSYGYTF | TRBV4-3
CASSLSGINYGYTF | TRBV2
CASSVLPGQGSYGYTF | TRBV6-1
CASSQEFEGYEQYF | TRBV4-2
CASSGQGNYEQYF | TRBV2
CASSEQQGGYGYTF | TRBV6-1
CASRNPTGLNTEAFF | TRBV6-1
CASSLTVDEQFF | TRBV5-6
CASSEDGGGYTF | TRBV13
CASSGQGFHYEQYF | TRBV2
CASSEFWGSYEQYF | TRBV25-1
CASRGQGASSPYYEQYF | TRBV5-1